The 22 T cell receptor beta chains below come from one sample, sequenced in a study of T cells in Graves' hyperthyroidism and ophthalmopathy. The TCR beta CDR3 regions underwent amplification using RNA transcripts as the source. The TCR CDR3 first-round RT-PCR relied on the HTBI primer set. TCRdb fed the multiplex PCR reads into MiXCR, producing one record per CDR3 protein. The data contain fewer than 350,000 distinct CDR3 sequences, approximately 22% of them seen just once; the ten biggest clones take up 50%. The sequenced sample was blood. The origin of the receptors is a woman aged 45-60 years with Graves' hyperthyroidism.

This clonotype was picked up many times. The chain combines TRBV5-5 with TRBJ2-6, with a tentative D call TRBD1 (6 bases). Germline lookup yields CDR1 SGHKS and CDR2 YYEKEE (reference sequence). The CDR3 is 15 amino acids. Trimming took 6 bases from V and 3 from J, leaving 13 bases between them. This CDR3 reads CASKLGALGANVLTF. Here the CDR3 DNA reads TGTGCCAGCAAACTGGGGGCGCTTGGGGCCAACGTCCTGACTTTC.

The J gene is TRBJ2-7, the V gene TRBV12-3 or TRBV12-4, with TRBD2 matching 7 bases. CDR3 length equals 12 residues. The V gene end was trimmed by 6 bases and the J gene end by 5 bases; junction bases not matched to a gene: 4. The CDR3 region is CASRPAGDEQYF. CDR3 nucleotide sequence: TGTGCCAGCAGACCCGCGGGGGACGAGCAGTACTTC.

This clonotype showed up many times. The chain couples TRBV28 to TRBJ1-1; D possibly corresponds to TRBD1 (5 bases). The germline V gene encodes CDR1 MDHEN and CDR2 SYDVKM. CDR3 length equals 11 residues. V lost 8 bases to trimming and J lost 5 bases, with 9 bases between them. CDR3 bases: TGTGCCAGCGTCGGGGGGACTGAAGCTTTCTTT. This encodes CASVGGTEAFF.

This clonotype was observed at least ten times. The CDR3 sequence is CRGDRGMNTEAFF. The CDR3, as DNA: TGCAGGGGGGACAGGGGCATGAACACTGAAGCTTTCTTT. The rearrangement links TRBV29-1 to TRBJ1-1; TRBD1 aligns across 10 bases. CDR1 is SQVTM and CDR2 is ANQGSEA in the germline V gene. The CDR3 runs to 13 residues.

V is TRBV9 and J is TRBJ1-1; the D gene is possibly TRBD1 (6 bases). The CDR3 has 16 amino acids. Germline V gene data show CDR1 as SGDLS and CDR2 as YYNGEE. The V end lost 4 bases, the J end lost 4 bases, and 20 bases lay between the germline ends. The chain's CDR3 is CASSTLGQSSLTEAFF. In DNA, the CDR3 is TGTGCCAGCAGCACTTTAGGACAGAGCTCCCTCACTGAAGCTTTCTTT.

This clonotype was seen ten or more times. This chain connects TRBV5-1 to TRBJ2-2, with TRBD2 as a possible D gene (6 bases). This CDR3 is 18 amino acids long. Germline V lookup: CDR1 SGHRS, CDR2 YFSETQ. V was clipped by 0 bases and J by 3 bases, with 18 bases between them. CDR3 in DNA: TGCGCCAGCAGCTTGGAAGGCCTGGCGGGGCGCGACACCGGGGAGCTGTTTTTT. This codes for CASSLEGLAGRDTGELFF. Complete variable domain (other parts from reference TRBV5-1 and TRBJ2-2): KAGVTQTPRYLIKTRGQQVTLSCSPISGHRSVSWYQQTPGQGLQFLFEYFSETQRNKGNFPGRFSGRQFSNSRSEMNVSTLELGDSALYLCASSLEGLAGRDTGELFFGEGSRLTVL.

This clonotype appeared a few times. The chain combines TRBV4-1 with TRBJ2-1; 10 nucleotides match TRBD2. The V gene end was trimmed by 2 bases and the J gene end by 4 bases; junction bases not matched to a gene: 5. There are 16 residues in the CDR3. Looked up from germline, CDR1 is MGHRA and CDR2 is YSYEKL. This chain's CDR3 is CASSQPGLATYNEQFF. The CDR3 DNA sequence: TGCGCCAGCAGCCAACCGGGACTAGCGACGTACAATGAGCAGTTCTTC.

For the CDR3, the DNA is TGCGCCAGCAGCATAGGACAGGGATACAATGAGCAGTTCTTC. Protein sequence: CASSIGQGYNEQFF. The chain has TRBV5-1 and TRBJ2-1; 8 nucleotides agree with TRBD1. Germline CDR1 and CDR2: SGHRS and YFSETQ. The J segment lost 4 bases and the V segment lost 4 bases, leaving 4 bases of the junction unmatched. The CDR3 length is 14 residues.

The chain has TRBV2 and TRBJ1-2, with TRBD1 matching 7 bases. Per the germline V gene, CDR1 is SNHLY and CDR2 is FYNNEI. The CDR3 is made up of 14 amino acids. With V trimmed by 5 bases and J by 4 bases, 7 bases remained unmatched. CDR3 nucleotide sequence: TGTGCCAGCAGTTACGAGACAGGGACCTATGGCTACACCTTC. This gives the protein CASSYETGTYGYTF.

This clonotype was recorded many times. This sequence joins TRBV9 and TRBJ2-2; D not resolved. CDR1 and CDR2 from the germline V gene are SGDLS and YYNGEE. There are 14 residues in the CDR3. V was shortened by 4 bases and J by 5 bases, with 12 bases between the two germline ends. CDR3 sequence reads: CASSTRLGTGELFF. In DNA, the CDR3 is TGTGCCAGCAGCACCCGCTTGGGGACCGGGGAGCTGTTTTTT.

Many counts were recorded for this clonotype. This chain uses TRBV28 with TRBJ2-7; 7 positions match TRBD1. With 8 bases clipped from V and 5 bases from J, the junction kept 9 bases outside the gene matches. This CDR3 contains 13 residues. CDR1 and CDR2 (germline): MDHEN, SYDVKM. The CDR3 sequence: CASGKTGLHEQYF. CDR3 nucleotide sequence: TGTGCCAGCGGGAAGACAGGGTTACACGAGCAGTACTTC.

At least ten counts were recorded for this clonotype. V usage is TRBV20-1 and J usage is TRBJ1-1; TRBD1 might be the D (6 bases). This CDR3 spans 14 amino acids. The germline V gene encodes CDR1 DFQATT and CDR2 SNEGSKA (reference sequence). Trimming took 3 bases from V and 1 from J, leaving 12 bases between them. For the CDR3, the DNA is TGCAGTGCTAGCAGGGGCAACGAGAACACTGAAGCTTTCTTT. This sequence encodes CSASRGNENTEAFF.

In this sample, this clonotype turned up many times. The gene calls are TRBV6-1 and TRBJ2-7; D is ambiguous. With 0 bases removed from V and 2 bases from J, the gap between germline ends came to 17 bases. The V gene's germline CDR1 is MNHNS and CDR2 SASEGT. The CDR3 is 17 amino acids. CDR3 residues: CASSEAPKSAGPYEQYF. DNA of the CDR3: TGTGCCAGCAGTGAAGCGCCCAAGTCCGCCGGACCCTACGAGCAGTACTTC.

The chain carries TRBV12-3 or TRBV12-4 and TRBJ1-1; D not resolved. V was cut by 5 bases and J by 4 bases, with 14 bases left in between. There are 14 residues in the CDR3. CDR3 in amino acids: CASSPRAGSTEAFF. CDR3 DNA sequence: TGTGCCAGCAGTCCCAGAGCCGGGTCCACTGAAGCTTTCTTT.

Details on this clonotype: No conserved phenylalanine or tryptophan ends this CDR3, so it is likely a read error. No DNA is shown, since the ends of the CDR3 on it are uncertain; the CDR3 is the one TCRdb lists. This chain connects TRBV6-1 to TRBJ2-7; the tabulated D call, TRBD1, remains unverified against the DNA. The germline V gene has CDR1 MNHNS and CDR2 SASEGT. The CDR3 is 12 amino acids long, termini counted. The CDR3 reads CASSSGTGGLII.

A few counts support this clonotype. This rearrangement joins TRBV5-1 to TRBJ2-1; 15 nucleotides agree with TRBD2. Germline lookup yields CDR1 SGHRS and CDR2 YFSETQ. CDR3 length equals 15 residues. Unmatched junction bases numbered 5, after V lost 4 bases and J lost 9 bases. The CDR3 bases are TGCGCCAGCAGCCGCCAGGGACTAGCGGGAGGTGAGCAGTTCTTC. It translates to CASSRQGLAGGEQFF.

This clonotype has just a few counts. This sequence joins TRBV3-1 and TRBJ2-5; possibly TRBD2 for D (6 bases). Germline CDR1 is LGHDT and CDR2 is YNNKEL (reference sequence). The V gene lost 1 base and the J gene lost 7 bases, with 10 bases spanning the gap. CDR3 size: 13 residues. CDR3 amino acids: CASSQATGGTQYF. The CDR3 coding sequence is TGTGCCAGCAGCCAAGCCACCGGGGGGACCCAGTACTTC.

Only a few counts were recorded for this clonotype. The chain joins TRBV28 to TRBJ1-2; D gene unclear. There are 15 residues in the CDR3. The V end lost 2 bases, the J end lost 2 bases, and 12 bases lay between the germline ends. Germline V gene sequence: CDR1 MDHEN, CDR2 SYDVKM. DNA for the CDR3: TGTGCCAGCAGTTTACCGCCCCCACTAAACTATGGCTACACCTTC. It codes for CASSLPPPLNYGYTF.

This clonotype has a count of ten or more. This rearrangement joins TRBV11-2 to TRBJ2-7; 12 bases align to TRBD2. The CDR3 extends over 15 amino acids. Germline assignment: CDR1 SGHAT and CDR2 FQNNGV. J gave up 2 bases and V 5 bases, and 4 bases lay outside the gene matches. Here the CDR3 reads CASSTRTSGTYEQYF. CDR3 nucleotides: TGTGCCAGCAGCACCCGGACTAGCGGGACCTACGAGCAGTACTTC.

This clonotype was counted many times. The chain has TRBV20-1 and TRBJ1-2; possibly TRBD1 for D (5 bases). Trimming stripped 3 bases from V and 3 bases from J, with 8 bases between. There are 12 residues in the CDR3. The germline V gene has CDR1 DFQATT and CDR2 SNEGSKA (reference sequence). The CDR3 DNA sequence: TGCAGTGCTAGTGGCAGGGACTATGGCTACACCTTC. It translates to CSASGRDYGYTF.

This clonotype was seen ten or more times. This chain uses TRBV5-1 with TRBJ2-3; D is unresolved. CDR3 size: 13 residues. Trimming stripped 0 bases from V and 2 bases from J, with 4 bases between. In germline, CDR1 is SGHRS, CDR2 YFSETQ. The CDR3 loop reads CASSLGITDTQYF. In DNA, the CDR3 is TGCGCCAGCAGCTTGGGAATCACAGATACGCAGTATTTT.

CDR3: CAWSVGQGNQPQHF. CDR3 DNA sequence: TGTGCCTGGAGTGTTGGCCAGGGTAATCAGCCCCAGCATTTT. V and J are TRBV30 and TRBJ1-5; tentatively, D is TRBD1 (5 bases). The CDR3 has 14 residues. Trimming took off 0 bases at V and 4 bases at J, with 10 bases between the two ends. In germline, CDR1 is GTSNPN, CDR2 SVGIG (reference sequence).